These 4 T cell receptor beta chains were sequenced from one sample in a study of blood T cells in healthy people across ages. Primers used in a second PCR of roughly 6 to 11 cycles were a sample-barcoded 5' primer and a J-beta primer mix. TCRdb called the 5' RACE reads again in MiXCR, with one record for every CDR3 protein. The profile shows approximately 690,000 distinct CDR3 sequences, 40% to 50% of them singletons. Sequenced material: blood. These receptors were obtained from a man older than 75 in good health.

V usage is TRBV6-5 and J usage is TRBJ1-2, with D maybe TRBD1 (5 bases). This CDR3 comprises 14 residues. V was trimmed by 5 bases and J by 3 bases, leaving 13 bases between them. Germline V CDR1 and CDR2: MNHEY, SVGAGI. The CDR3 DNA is TGTGCCAGCAGTCAGGGACGAGCTCACTATGGCTACACCTTC. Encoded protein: CASSQGRAHYGYTF.

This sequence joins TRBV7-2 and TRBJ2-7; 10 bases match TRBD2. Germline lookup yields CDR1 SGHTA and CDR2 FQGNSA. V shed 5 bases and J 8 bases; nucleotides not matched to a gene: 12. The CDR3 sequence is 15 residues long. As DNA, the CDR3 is TGTGCCAGCAGCCTCGCTAGCGGGGGAGAGAGACAGCAGTACTTC. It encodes CASSLASGGERQQYF.

The CDR3 region is CASSSGPTGPANTGELFF. The CDR3 DNA reads as TGTGCCAGCAGCTCCGGGCCGACAGGGCCCGCGAACACCGGGGAGCTGTTTTTT. The chain couples TRBV7-2 to TRBJ2-2; 7 positions match TRBD1. Per germline, CDR1 SGHTA and CDR2 FQGNSA. The J segment lost 0 bases and the V segment lost 4 bases, leaving 11 bases of the junction unmatched. This CDR3 is 18 amino acids long.

The CDR3 loop is CASSGRLAGAYEQYF. In DNA, the CDR3 is TGTGCCAGCAGTGGGAGACTAGCGGGAGCATACGAGCAGTACTTC. The chain combines TRBV28 with TRBJ2-7; 12 nucleotides agree with TRBD2. Germline values: CDR1 MDHEN, CDR2 SYDVKM. V shed 5 bases and J 4 bases; nucleotides not matched to a gene: 6. The CDR3 contains 15 residues.